The next 11 T cell receptor beta chains were all read from a single sample in a study of cytomegalovirus exposure and HLA in healthy donors. This table comes from immunoSEQ multiplex PCR, and its TCRdb copy is limited to in-frame clones, with some not included. Of roughly 150,000 clones in the sample, approximately 90% were seen once. What was sequenced was PBMCs. These receptors originate from a man in his late teens or twenties in good health and CMV-seronegative.

The V call is TRBV2, the J call TRBJ1-4; D is perhaps TRBD1 (5 bases). The ends were cut back, 8 bases at V and 3 bases at J, with 19 bases in the middle. CDR3 length: 16 residues. CDR1 SNHLY and CDR2 FYNNEI come from the germline V gene. The CDR3 protein is CASVDPVRTSNEKLFF. DNA of the CDR3: TGTGCCAGCGTGGACCCCGTCCGGACATCTAATGAAAAACTGTTTTTT.

The chain uses TRBV28 and TRBJ2-7, with 13 bases lining up with TRBD2. Germline V gene data show CDR1 as MDHEN and CDR2 as SYDVKM. The CDR3 is 17 amino acids. With V trimmed by 4 bases and J by 0 bases, 6 bases remained unmatched. CDR3 nucleotide sequence: TGTGCCAGCAGTTCCCCCGGGACTAGCGGGGTCTCCTACGAGCAGTACTTC. This translates into CASSSPGTSGVSYEQYF. The whole variable domain, remainder taken from reference TRBV28 and TRBJ2-7, is DVKVTQSSRYLVKRTGEKVFLECVQDMDHENMFWYRQDPGLGLRLIYFSYDVKMKEKGDIPEGYSVSREKKERFSLILESASTNQTSMYLCASSSPGTSGVSYEQYFGPGTRLTVT.

The genes are TRBV27 and TRBJ2-3; 8 positions agree with TRBD2. This CDR3 comprises 16 residues. Germline V gene lookup returns CDR1 MNHEY and CDR2 SMNVEV (reference sequence). The ends lost 7 bases at V and 1 base at J; junction bases unmatched: 10. CDR3 sequence reads: CASTTTAGAGTDTQYF. The CDR3 DNA is TGTGCCAGCACTACCACAGCGGGAGCGGGCACAGATACGCAGTATTTT.

The chain couples TRBV19 to TRBJ2-6; 7 bases agree with TRBD1. V lost 7 bases, J lost 1 base, and 7 bases stayed unmatched. Germline V gene data show CDR1 as LNHDA and CDR2 as SQIVND (reference sequence). CDR3 size: 16 residues. CDR3 DNA: TGTGCCAGTACCCGACAGGGCAGATCTGGGGCCAACGTCCTGACTTTC. Encoded protein: CASTRQGRSGANVLTF. Using reference TRBV19 and TRBJ2-6 for the parts outside the CDR3, the full variable domain is DGGITQSPKYLFRKEGQNVTLSCEQNLNHDAMYWYRQDPGQGLRLIYYSQIVNDFQKGDIAEGYSVSREKKESFPLTVTSAQKNPTAFYLCASTRQGRSGANVLTFGAGSRLTVL.

The chain joins TRBV7-9 to TRBJ2-7; tentatively, D is TRBD2 (5 bases). Deletions cut 3 bases from V and 2 bases from J, with 14 bases between. Germline CDR1 reads SEHNR; CDR2 reads FQNEAQ (reference sequence). The CDR3 loop spans 15 amino acids. The CDR3 nucleotides read TGTGCCAGCAGCTTTGTGTCCAGCGGAGCCTACGAGCAGTACTTC. Translating it yields CASSFVSSGAYEQYF.

This rearrangement joins TRBV6-6 to TRBJ2-1, with D possibly matching TRBD2 (6 bases). The CDR3 runs 14 residues. V was cut by 7 bases and J by 3 bases, with 13 bases left in between. CDR1 and CDR2 from the germline V gene are MNHNY and SVGAGI (reference sequence). The CDR3 loop is CASTRGTFYNEQFF. CDR3 in DNA: TGTGCCAGCACCCGCGGGACTTTCTACAATGAGCAGTTCTTC.

The chain has TRBV7-2 and TRBJ2-7; 7 nucleotides agree with TRBD2. This CDR3 is 14 amino acids long. V gave up 5 bases and J gave up 5 bases; unmatched junction bases: 9. Per germline, CDR1 SGHTA and CDR2 FQGNSA. This CDR3 is CASSLGLSRDEQYF. For the CDR3, the DNA is TGTGCCAGCAGCCTGGGACTATCCAGGGACGAGCAGTACTTC.

This chain uses TRBV27 with TRBJ2-3; D not certain. V gave up 5 bases and J gave up 1 base, with 7 bases separating them. This CDR3 has 13 residues. Germline V gene lookup returns CDR1 MNHEY and CDR2 SMNVEV (reference sequence). CDR3 sequence: CASSVHGTDTQYF. DNA of the CDR3: TGTGCCAGCAGTGTCCATGGCACAGATACGCAGTATTTT.

This chain links TRBV5-1 with TRBJ1-4; D is undetermined. V lost 3 bases, J lost 5 bases, and 14 bases lay in between. Germline V lookup: CDR1 SGHRS, CDR2 YFSETQ. CDR3 size: 15 residues. The CDR3 coding sequence is TGCGCCAGCAGCTCATTAGGAGGCGGGAATGAAAAACTGTTTTTT. Amino acid sequence: CASSSLGGGNEKLFF.

The chain employs TRBV13 and TRBJ1-2; possible D gene TRBD1, 6 bases. This CDR3 is 16 amino acids long. Germline CDR1 reads PRHDT; CDR2 reads FYEKMQ (reference sequence). V was shortened by 4 bases and J by 3 bases, with 18 bases between the two germline ends. CDR3 DNA: TGTGCCAGCAGCTCTATTCTGGGCGGGGGCGACTATGGCTACACCTTC. It codes for CASSSILGGGDYGYTF.

The rearrangement links TRBV5-4 to TRBJ2-5; TRBD2 aligns across 7 bases. Germline CDR1 reads SGHNT; CDR2 reads YYREEE (reference sequence). V gave up 0 bases and J gave up 4 bases; unmatched junction bases: 3. The CDR3 has 14 amino acids. CDR3 bases: TGTGCCAGCAGCTTGGCTTGGGAGGGAGAGACCCAGTACTTC. Its translation: CASSLAWEGETQYF.